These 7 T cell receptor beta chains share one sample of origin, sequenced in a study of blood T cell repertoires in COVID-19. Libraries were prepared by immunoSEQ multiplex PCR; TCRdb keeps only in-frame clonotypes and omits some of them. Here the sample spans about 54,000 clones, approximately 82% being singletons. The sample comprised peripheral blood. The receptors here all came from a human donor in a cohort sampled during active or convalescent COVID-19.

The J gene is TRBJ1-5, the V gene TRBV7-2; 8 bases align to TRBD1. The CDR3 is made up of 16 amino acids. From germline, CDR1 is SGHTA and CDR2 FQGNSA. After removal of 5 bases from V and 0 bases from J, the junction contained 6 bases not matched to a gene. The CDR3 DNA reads TGTGCCAGCAGCCAGAGACAGGGGAATAGCAATCAGCCCCAGCATTTT. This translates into CASSQRQGNSNQPQHF.

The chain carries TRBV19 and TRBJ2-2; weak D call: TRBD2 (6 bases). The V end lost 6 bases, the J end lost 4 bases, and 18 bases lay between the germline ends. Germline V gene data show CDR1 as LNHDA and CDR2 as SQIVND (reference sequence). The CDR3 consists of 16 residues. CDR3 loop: CASRGLHMGVTGELFF. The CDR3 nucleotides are TGTGCCAGTAGGGGACTGCACATGGGGGTCACCGGGGAGCTGTTTTTT.

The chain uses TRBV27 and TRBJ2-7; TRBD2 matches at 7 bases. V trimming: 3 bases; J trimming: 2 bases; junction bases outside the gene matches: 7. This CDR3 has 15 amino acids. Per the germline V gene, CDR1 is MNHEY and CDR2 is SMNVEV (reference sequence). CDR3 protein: CASSLGSGAAYEQYF. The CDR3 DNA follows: TGTGCCAGCAGTTTGGGGAGCGGGGCCGCCTACGAGCAGTACTTC.

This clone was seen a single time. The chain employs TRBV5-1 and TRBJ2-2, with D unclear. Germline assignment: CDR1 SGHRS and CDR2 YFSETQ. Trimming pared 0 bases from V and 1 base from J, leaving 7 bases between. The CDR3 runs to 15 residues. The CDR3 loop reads CASSLEIGNTGELFF. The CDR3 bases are TGCGCCAGCAGCTTGGAAATCGGGAACACCGGGGAGCTGTTTTTT. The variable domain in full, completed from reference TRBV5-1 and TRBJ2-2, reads KAGVTQTPRYLIKTRGQQVTLSCSPISGHRSVSWYQQTPGQGLQFLFEYFSETQRNKGNFPGRFSGRQFSNSRSEMNVSTLELGDSALYLCASSLEIGNTGELFFGEGSRLTVL.

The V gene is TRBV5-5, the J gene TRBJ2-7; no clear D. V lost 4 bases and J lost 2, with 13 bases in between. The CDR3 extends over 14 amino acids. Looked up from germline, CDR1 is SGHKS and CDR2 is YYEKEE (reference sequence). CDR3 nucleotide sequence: TGTGCCAGCAGCGCGAATCACGGAGCCTACGAGCAGTACTTC. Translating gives CASSANHGAYEQYF.

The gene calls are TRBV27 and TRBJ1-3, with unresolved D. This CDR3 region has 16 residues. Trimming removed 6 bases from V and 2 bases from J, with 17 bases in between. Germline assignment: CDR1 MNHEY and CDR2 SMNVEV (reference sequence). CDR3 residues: CASSPSAGETGNTIYF. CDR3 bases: TGTGCCAGCAGCCCTTCAGCGGGAGAGACTGGAAACACCATATATTTT.

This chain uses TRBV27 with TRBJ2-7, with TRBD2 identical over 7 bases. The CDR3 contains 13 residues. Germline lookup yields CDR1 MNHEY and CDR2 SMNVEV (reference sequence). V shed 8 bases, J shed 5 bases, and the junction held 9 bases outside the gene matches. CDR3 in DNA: TGTGCCAGCCAAACGGGGGGTGGCAACGAGCAGTACTTC. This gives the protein CASQTGGGNEQYF.